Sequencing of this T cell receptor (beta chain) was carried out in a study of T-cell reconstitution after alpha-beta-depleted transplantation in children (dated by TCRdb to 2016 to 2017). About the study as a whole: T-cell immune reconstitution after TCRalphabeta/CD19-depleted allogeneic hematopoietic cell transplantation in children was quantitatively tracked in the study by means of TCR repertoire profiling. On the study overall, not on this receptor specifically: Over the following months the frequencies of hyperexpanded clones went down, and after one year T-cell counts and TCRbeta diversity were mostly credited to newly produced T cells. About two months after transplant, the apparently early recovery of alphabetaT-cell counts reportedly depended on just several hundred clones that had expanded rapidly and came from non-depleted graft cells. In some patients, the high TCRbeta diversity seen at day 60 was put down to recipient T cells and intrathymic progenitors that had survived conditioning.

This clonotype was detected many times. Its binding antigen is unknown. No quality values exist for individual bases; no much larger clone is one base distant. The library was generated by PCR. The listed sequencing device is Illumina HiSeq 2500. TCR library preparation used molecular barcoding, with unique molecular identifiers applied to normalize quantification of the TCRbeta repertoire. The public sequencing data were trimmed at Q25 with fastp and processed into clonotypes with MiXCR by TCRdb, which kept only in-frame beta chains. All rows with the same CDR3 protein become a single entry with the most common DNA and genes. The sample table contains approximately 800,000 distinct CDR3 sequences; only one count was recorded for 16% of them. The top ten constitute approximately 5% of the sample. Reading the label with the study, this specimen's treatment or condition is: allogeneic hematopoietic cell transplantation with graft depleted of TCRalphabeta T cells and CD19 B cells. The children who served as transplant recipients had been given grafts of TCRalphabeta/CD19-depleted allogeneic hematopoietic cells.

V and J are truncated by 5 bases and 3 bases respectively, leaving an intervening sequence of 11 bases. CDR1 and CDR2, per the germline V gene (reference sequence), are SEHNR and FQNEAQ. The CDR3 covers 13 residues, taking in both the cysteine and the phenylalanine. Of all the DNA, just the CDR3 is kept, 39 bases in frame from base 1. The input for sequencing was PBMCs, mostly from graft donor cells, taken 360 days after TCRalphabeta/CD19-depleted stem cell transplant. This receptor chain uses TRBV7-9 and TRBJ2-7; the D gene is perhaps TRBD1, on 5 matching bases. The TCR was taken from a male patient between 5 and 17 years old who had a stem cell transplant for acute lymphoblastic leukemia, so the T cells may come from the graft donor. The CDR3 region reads CASSQVRGYEQYF. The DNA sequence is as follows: TGTGCCAGCAGCCAGGTTAGGGGCTACGAGCAGTACTTC.